The 10 T cell receptor beta chains presented below share a single source sample, sequenced in a study of T cell responses to AZD1222 COVID-19 vaccine. Profiling relied on immunoSEQ multiplex PCR, and the TCRdb table lists in-frame clones only, not all of them. The data contain about 150,000 clones, about nine tenths of them seen just once; the ten biggest clones take up about a tenth. Sample: peripheral blood, taken 28 days after the second AZD1222 dose. The source is an adult who received the AZD1222 COVID-19 vaccine.

The CDR3 spells CASSSQGWGPDTQYF. CDR3 sequence (DNA): TGCGCCAGCAGCTCCCAAGGGTGGGGGCCAGATACGCAGTATTTT. This rearrangement joins TRBV5-1 to TRBJ2-3; D is possibly TRBD1 (6 bases). V shed 3 bases and J shed 4 bases, with 15 bases lying between them. This CDR3 contains 15 residues. Germline V lookup: CDR1 SGHRS, CDR2 YFSETQ. Full variable domain (outside the CDR3, taken from reference TRBV5-1 and TRBJ2-3): KAGVTQTPRYLIKTRGQQVTLSCSPISGHRSVSWYQQTPGQGLQFLFEYFSETQRNKGNFPGRFSGRQFSNSRSEMNVSTLELGDSALYLCASSSQGWGPDTQYFGPGTRLTVL.

The V call is TRBV28, the J call TRBJ1-1; 7 bases fit TRBD1. Germline CDR1 and CDR2: MDHEN and SYDVKM. Trimming at V came to 3 bases and at J to 1 base, leaving 5 bases not matched to a gene. The CDR3 has 15 amino acids. The chain's CDR3 is CASSFWAGGNTEAFF. The CDR3 coding sequence is TGTGCCAGCAGTTTTTGGGCAGGGGGGAACACTGAAGCTTTCTTT.

The rearrangement uses TRBV27 and TRBJ2-7, with TRBD2 identical over 15 bases. The CDR3 is made up of 15 amino acids. Germline V CDR1 and CDR2: MNHEY, SMNVEV (reference sequence). V trimming: 6 bases; J trimming: 8 bases; junction bases outside the gene matches: 8. CDR3 amino acids: CASSRQGLAGGKQYF. The CDR3 region has the DNA TGTGCCAGCAGCCGGCAGGGACTAGCGGGAGGAAAGCAGTACTTC.

This chain joins TRBV5-1 and TRBJ1-6, with TRBD1 matching 9 bases. Germline trimming cut 4 bases from V and 4 bases from J; bases unmatched to any gene: 6. This CDR3 region has 16 residues. The germline gives CDR1 SGHRS, CDR2 YFSETQ. CDR3 residues: CASSLTGTGYNSPLHF. The CDR3 region has the DNA TGCGCCAGCAGCCTAACCGGGACAGGGTATAATTCACCCCTCCACTTT.

CDR3 in amino acids: CASSHGWSYEQYF. The CDR3 bases are TGTGCCAGCAGTCATGGTTGGTCCTACGAGCAGTACTTC. This sequence joins TRBV27 and TRBJ2-7; D is ambiguous. Between the trimmed V and J ends, which lost 5 bases and 1 base, there was a span of 9 bases. Germline CDR1 and CDR2: MNHEY and SMNVEV (reference sequence). The CDR3 totals 13 residues.

The chain combines TRBV3-1 (or the pseudogene TRBV3-2) with TRBJ2-7; possibly TRBD2 for D (6 bases). Trimming removed 3 bases at V and 0 bases at J, with 9 bases between. Germline V lookup: CDR1 LGHDT, CDR2 YNNKEL (reference sequence). This CDR3 has 14 residues. CDR3 bases: TGTGCCAGCAGCCAGGGGGGACTCTCCTACGAGCAGTACTTC. Translating it yields CASSQGGLSYEQYF.

The V call is TRBV7-2, the J call TRBJ1-4; D is possibly TRBD1 (5 bases). Trimming stripped 5 bases from V and 0 bases from J, with 13 bases between. Per germline, CDR1 SGHTA and CDR2 FQGNSA. This CDR3 is 16 amino acids long. CDR3: CASSLKTVATNEKLFF. The CDR3 nucleotides read TGTGCCAGCAGCCTCAAGACAGTCGCAACTAATGAAAAACTGTTTTTT.

This chain joins TRBV3-1 (or the pseudogene TRBV3-2) and TRBJ2-1; no clear D. This CDR3 has 12 amino acids. V dropped 1 base and J dropped 7 bases, with 5 bases sitting between them. CDR1 and CDR2 (germline): LGHDT, YNNKEL (reference sequence). CDR3 residues: CASSQAVNEQFF. The CDR3 DNA follows: TGTGCCAGCAGCCAAGCAGTGAATGAGCAGTTCTTC.

The chain recombines TRBV20-1 with TRBJ2-5; D not certain. Germline V gives CDR1 DFQATT, CDR2 SNEGSKA (reference sequence). The CDR3 has 11 residues. With 4 bases removed from V and 5 bases from J, the gap between germline ends came to 8 bases. CDR3 DNA: TGCAGTGCTAATTCGGTGGAGACCCAGTACTTC. It translates to CSANSVETQYF.

This sequence joins TRBV9 and TRBJ2-2, with no clear D. The V end was cut by 0 bases, the J end by 0 bases, with 9 bases between. Germline assignment: CDR1 SGDLS and CDR2 YYNGEE. The CDR3 runs 16 residues. The CDR3 coding sequence is TGTGCCAGCAGCGTAGGAGCTGGCACGAACACCGGGGAGCTGTTTTTT. Amino acids: CASSVGAGTNTGELFF.